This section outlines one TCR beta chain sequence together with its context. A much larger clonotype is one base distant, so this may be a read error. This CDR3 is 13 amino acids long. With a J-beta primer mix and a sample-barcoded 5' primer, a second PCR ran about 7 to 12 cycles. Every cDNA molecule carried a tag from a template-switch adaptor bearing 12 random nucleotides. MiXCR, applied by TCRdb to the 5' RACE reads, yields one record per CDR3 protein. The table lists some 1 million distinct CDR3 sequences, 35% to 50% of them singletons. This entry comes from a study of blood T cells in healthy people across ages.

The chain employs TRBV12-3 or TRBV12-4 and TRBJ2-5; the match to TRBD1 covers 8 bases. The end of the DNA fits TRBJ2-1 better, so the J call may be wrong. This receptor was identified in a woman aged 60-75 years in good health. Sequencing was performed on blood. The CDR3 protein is CASGRTGPNSQFF. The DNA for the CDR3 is TGTGCCAGCGGCCGGACAGGGCCGAATTCCCAGTTCTTC.